Listed below are T cell receptor beta chains from one sample, sequenced in a study of response to subunit inactivated influenza vaccine. MiXCR was run by TCRdb on the RT-PCR reads, yielding one entry per CDR3 protein. Here the sample spans about 500,000 distinct CDR3 sequences, 16% being singletons. Sequencing used CD4+ T cells sorted from PBMCs, obtained around 25 months after vaccination. These receptors all come from a man in his fifties or sixties who received an inactivated influenza vaccine. The CDR3 runs from the conserved cysteine through the conserved F or W. D genes are given only for firm matches. Clone size is shown for a subset of rows, as once, few, many or a class of expanded clone.

j_call	clone_size	d_call	v_call	cdr3_aa	cdr3_nt
TRBJ2-3	few	NA	TRBV6-2/TRBV6-3	CASSTNRRTDTQYF	TGTGCCAGCAGTACGAACAGGAGGACAGATACGCAGTATTTT
TRBJ2-7	NA	TRBD2	TRBV6-5	CASSYGQTSGRAYEQYF	TGTGCCAGCAGTTATGGACAGACTAGCGGGAGGGCCTACGAGCAGTACTTC
TRBJ2-2	few	TRBD1	TRBV5-1	CASRPPTGTGELFF	TGCGCCAGCAGACCCCCGACAGGGACCGGGGAGCTGTTTTTT
TRBJ2-5	NA	NA	TRBV28	CASSQGRPKNQYF	TGTGCCAGCAGTCAAGGACGTCCCAAGAACCAGTACTTC
TRBJ1-4	NA	NA	TRBV4-1	CASSPHPRGATNEKLFF	TGCGCCAGCAGCCCCCATCCTAGGGGGGCGACTAATGAAAAACTGTTTTTT
TRBJ1-5	NA	NA	TRBV28	CASTRGHSQPQHF	TGTGCCAGCACCCGGGGACATTCACAGCCCCAGCATTTT
TRBJ2-1	few	NA	TRBV4-1	CASSQVINEFLFF	TGCGCCAGCAGCCAAGTCATCAATGAGTTTCTGTTCTTC
TRBJ2-5	many	TRBD2	TRBV12-3/TRBV12-4	CASSGLAGGPKETQYF	TGTGCCAGCAGTGGGCTAGCGGGGGGGCCGAAAGAGACCCAGTACTTC
TRBJ2-1	NA	TRBD2	TRBV5-1	CASSFTPGLAGRGTYNEQFF	TGCGCCAGCAGCTTTACACCGGGACTAGCGGGGAGGGGAACCTACAATGAGCAGTTCTTC
TRBJ2-7	many	NA	TRBV20-1	CSAREGRTTTYEQYF	TGCAGTGCTAGAGAGGGACGTACTACTACCTACGAGCAGTACTTC
TRBJ2-7	few	NA	TRBV10-3	CAITPQGQFYEQYF	TGTGCCATCACTCCACAGGGCCAATTCTACGAGCAGTACTTC
TRBJ2-7	NA	NA	TRBV21-1	CASAIYSVYEQYF	TGTGCCAGCGCCATATACAGCGTTTACGAGCAGTACTTC
TRBJ2-7	few	TRBD2	TRBV20-1	CSARGGSGRTSEQYF	TGCAGTGCTAGAGGGGGGAGCGGGAGGACTAGCGAGCAGTACTTC
TRBJ2-2	few	TRBD2	TRBV5-1	CASSLEAGLANTGELFF	TGCGCCAGCAGCTTGGAAGCGGGGCTAGCGAACACCGGGGAGCTGTTTTTT
TRBJ2-7	NA	TRBD2	TRBV3-1	CASSRAPPGLAGVFSSYEQYF	TGTGCCAGCAGCCGGGCCCCTCCGGGACTAGCGGGAGTTTTCAGCTCCTACGAGCAGTACTTC
TRBJ2-1	few	TRBD2	TRBV11-1	CASSPFTGGGHAYNEQFF	TGTGCCAGCAGCCCCTTCACGGGGGGGGGACATGCCTACAATGAGCAGTTCTTC
TRBJ2-2	many	NA	TRBV7-9	CASSSEVGTEYGELFF	TGTGCCAGCAGCTCTGAGGTGGGGACCGAGTACGGGGAGCTGTTTTTT
TRBJ1-1	NA	NA	TRBV20-1	CSVSEGVNTEAFF	TGCAGTGTCTCAGAGGGAGTGAACACTGAAGCTTTCTTT
TRBJ2-7	few	TRBD2	TRBV3-1	CASSQAAGGEQYF	TGTGCCAGCAGCCAAGCCGCCGGGGGGGAGCAGTACTTC
TRBJ2-1	few	TRBD2	TRBV5-1	CASSGTSGRIYEQFF	TGCGCCAGCAGCGGAACTAGCGGGAGGATATATGAGCAGTTCTTC
TRBJ1-2	few	TRBD1	TRBV5-1	CASSTTGINYGYTF	TGCGCCAGCAGCACGACAGGGATTAACTATGGCTACACCTTC
TRBJ2-5	few	NA	TRBV6-2/TRBV6-3	CASSRDNSGTQYF	TGTGCCAGCAGTCGGGACAACTCAGGGACCCAGTACTTC
TRBJ2-2	many	NA	TRBV12-3/TRBV12-4	CASSFAKMAMNTGELFF	TGTGCCAGCAGTTTCGCCAAAATGGCCATGAACACCGGGGAGCTGTTTTTT
TRBJ1-1	many	NA	TRBV12-3/TRBV12-4	CASSPGRGWTTRNTEAFF	TGTGCCAGCAGTCCCGGGCGAGGCTGGACAACCCGAAACACTGAAGCTTTCTTT
TRBJ2-1	once	TRBD2	TRBV6-1	CASSKRENRDEQFF	TGTGCCAGCAGTAAGCGGGAGAATAGAGATGAGCAGTTCTTC
TRBJ2-4	many	NA	TRBV27	CASKLTGQNIQYF	TGTGCCAGCAAACTAACGGGACAAAACATTCAGTACTTC
TRBJ2-5	few	NA	TRBV5-1	CASSPTSQETQYF	TGCGCCAGCAGCCCTACGTCCCAAGAGACCCAGTACTTC
TRBJ2-2	few	NA	TRBV7-2	CASSLVGGSNTGELFF	TGTGCCAGCAGCTTAGTGGGGGGCTCGAACACCGGGGAGCTGTTTTTT
TRBJ1-1	few	NA	TRBV29-1	CSVVSGTLNTEAFF	TGCAGCGTAGTTTCCGGGACGCTTAACACTGAAGCTTTCTTT
TRBJ2-3	NA	NA	TRBV6-4	CASSAERGRMDTQYF	TGTGCCAGCAGTGCGGAACGGGGCCGGATGGATACGCAGTATTTT
TRBJ2-3	NA	NA	TRBV5-4	CASSSERFTDTQYF	TGTGCCAGCAGCTCGGAACGCTTCACAGATACGCAGTATTTT
TRBJ2-3	many	TRBD2	TRBV27	CASSHRTSGSTDTQYF	TGTGCCAGCAGTCACCGGACTAGCGGTAGCACAGATACGCAGTATTTT
TRBJ1-3	few	TRBD1	TRBV7-2	CASRTDRGPGNTIYF	TGTGCCAGCAGAACAGACAGGGGGCCTGGAAACACCATATATTTT
TRBJ1-6	NA	TRBD1	TRBV20-1	CSARGTANNSPLHF	TGCAGTGCACGGGGGACAGCGAATAATTCACCCCTCCACTTT
TRBJ2-7	few	TRBD1	TRBV20-1	CSALDRGVYQQYF	TGCAGTGCTTTAGACAGGGGAGTTTACCAGCAGTACTTC
TRBJ2-5	few	TRBD1	TRBV4-3	CASSLGTGGLQETQYF	TGCGCCAGCAGCCTAGGGACAGGGGGCCTCCAAGAGACCCAGTACTTC
TRBJ2-1	NA	NA	TRBV9	CASSVDAGWGNEQFF	TGTGCCAGCAGCGTAGACGCAGGTTGGGGCAATGAGCAGTTCTTC
TRBJ2-1	NA	NA	TRBV9	CASSVAGYEQFF	TGTGCCAGCAGCGTAGCGGGGTATGAGCAGTTCTTC
TRBJ2-1	few	NA	TRBV5-1	CASSLPQGWSSYNEQFF	TGCGCCAGCAGCTTGCCTCAGGGGTGGAGCTCCTACAATGAGCAGTTCTTC
TRBJ2-5	few	TRBD1	TRBV10-2	CASTRTGEETQYF	TGCGCCAGCACCAGGACAGGGGAAGAGACCCAGTACTTC